This T cell receptor beta chain emerged from a study of technical replicates of blood from a handful of donors (dated by TCRdb to about 2017). Comments on this clone: Which antigen it targets is not known. The sample holds no much larger clone one base away, and base qualities are not on file.

The library was produced with the immunoSEQ multiplex PCR assay. Drawn from immuneACCESS, this table holds only the in-frame rearrangements with V and J called that TCRdb kept. Clones are partly lost; checked studies trace under half to an unresolved V gene and leave the rest unexplained. The table for this sample lists more than 65,000 clones; just over 95% of them were counted only once. The ten largest clonotypes hold 0.37% of the sample. The CDR1 and CDR2 encoded by the germline V gene (reference sequence) are LNHDA and SQIVND. The CDR3 spans 14 residues, from the cysteine through the phenylalanine. Just the 42-base CDR3 DNA is kept, in frame starting at base 1. Trimming takes 5 bases off V and 7 bases off J; junction bases not matched to a gene: 9.

This TCR came from a human donor in good health. The specimen was T cells isolated from PBMCs. This chain is built from TRBV19 and TRBJ1-2, with 8 junctional bases fitting TRBD1. The nucleotide sequence reads TGTGCCAGTAGTCTCGGACAGGGTAGGGGTGGCTACACCTTC. It is translated as CASSLGQGRGGYTF.